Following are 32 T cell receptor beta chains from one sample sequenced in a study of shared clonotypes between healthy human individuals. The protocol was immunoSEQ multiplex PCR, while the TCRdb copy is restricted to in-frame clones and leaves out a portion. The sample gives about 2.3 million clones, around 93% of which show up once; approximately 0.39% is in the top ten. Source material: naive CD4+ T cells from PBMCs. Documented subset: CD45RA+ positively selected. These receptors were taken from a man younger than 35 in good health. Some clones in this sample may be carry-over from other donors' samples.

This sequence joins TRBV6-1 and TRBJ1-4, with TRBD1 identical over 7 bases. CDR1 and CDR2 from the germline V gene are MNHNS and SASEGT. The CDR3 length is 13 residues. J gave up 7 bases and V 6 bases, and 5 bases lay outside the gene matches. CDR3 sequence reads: CASRYRGFEKLFF. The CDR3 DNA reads TGTGCCAGCAGATACAGGGGTTTTGAAAAACTGTTTTTT.

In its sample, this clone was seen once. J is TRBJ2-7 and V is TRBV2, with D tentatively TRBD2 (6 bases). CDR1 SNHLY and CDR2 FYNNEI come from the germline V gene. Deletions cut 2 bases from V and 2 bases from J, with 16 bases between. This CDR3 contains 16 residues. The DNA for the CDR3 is TGTGCCAGCAGTGAAAGTTGGGGGACTGGAACCTACGAGCAGTACTTC. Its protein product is CASSESWGTGTYEQYF.

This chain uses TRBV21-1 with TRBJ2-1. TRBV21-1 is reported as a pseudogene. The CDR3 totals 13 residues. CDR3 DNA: TGTGCCAGCAGCTTTCAACACCTGGGTGAGCAGTTCTTC. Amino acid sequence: CASSFQHLGEQFF.

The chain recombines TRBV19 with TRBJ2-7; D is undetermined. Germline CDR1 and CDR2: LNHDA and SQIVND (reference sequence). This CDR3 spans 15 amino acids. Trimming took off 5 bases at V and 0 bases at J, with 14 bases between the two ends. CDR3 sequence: CASSFSYFSSYEQYF. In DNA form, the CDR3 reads TGTGCCAGTAGTTTCTCGTATTTCAGCTCCTACGAGCAGTACTTC.

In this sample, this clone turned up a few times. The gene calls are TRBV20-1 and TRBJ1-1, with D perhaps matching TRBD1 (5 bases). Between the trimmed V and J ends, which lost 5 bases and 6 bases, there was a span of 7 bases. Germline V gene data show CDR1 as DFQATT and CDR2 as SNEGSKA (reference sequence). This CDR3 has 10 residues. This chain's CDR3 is CSAPGSEAFF. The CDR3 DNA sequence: TGCAGTGCTCCAGGGTCTGAAGCTTTCTTT.

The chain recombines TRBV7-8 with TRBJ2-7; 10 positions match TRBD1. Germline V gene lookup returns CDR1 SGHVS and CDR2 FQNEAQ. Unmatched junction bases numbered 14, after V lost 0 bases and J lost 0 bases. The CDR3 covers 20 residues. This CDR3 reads CASSLAPKDRGSPNSYEQYF. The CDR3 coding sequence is TGTGCCAGCAGCTTAGCGCCCAAGGACAGGGGGAGCCCTAACTCCTACGAGCAGTACTTC. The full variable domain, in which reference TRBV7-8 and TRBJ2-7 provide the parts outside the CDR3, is GAGVSQSPRYKVAKRGQDVALRCDPISGHVSLFWYQQALGQGPEFLTYFQNEAQLDKSGLPSDRFFAERPEGSVSTLKIQRTQQEDSAVYLCASSLAPKDRGSPNSYEQYFGPGTRLTVT.

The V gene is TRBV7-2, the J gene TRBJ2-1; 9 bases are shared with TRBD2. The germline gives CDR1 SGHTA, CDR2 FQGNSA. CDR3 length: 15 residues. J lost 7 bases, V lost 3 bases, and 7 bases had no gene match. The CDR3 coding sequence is TGTGCCAGCAGCTTGACGGGACTAGCTCGAAATGAGCAGTTCTTC. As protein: CASSLTGLARNEQFF.

Written as DNA, the CDR3 is TGCGCCAGCAGCTTCTATTCCACAGATACGCAGTATTTT. It specifies CASSFYSTDTQYF. The genes are TRBV5-1 and TRBJ2-3; D gene uncertain. V was trimmed by 2 bases and J by 2 bases, leaving 6 bases between them. Germline CDR1 is SGHRS and CDR2 is YFSETQ. The CDR3 covers 13 residues.

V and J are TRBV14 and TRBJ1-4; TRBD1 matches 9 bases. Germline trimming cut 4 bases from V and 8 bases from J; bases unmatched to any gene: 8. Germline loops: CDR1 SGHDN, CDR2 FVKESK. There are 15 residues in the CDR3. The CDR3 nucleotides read TGTGCCAGCAGCCGACCGGGACAGGGTCGAGAAAAACTGTTTTTT. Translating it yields CASSRPGQGREKLFF. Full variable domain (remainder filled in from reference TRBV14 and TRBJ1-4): EAGVTQFPSHSVIEKGQTVTLRCDPISGHDNLYWYRRVMGKEIKFLLHFVKESKQDESGMPNNRFLAERTGGTYSTLKVQPAELEDSGVYFCASSRPGQGREKLFFGSGTQLSVL.

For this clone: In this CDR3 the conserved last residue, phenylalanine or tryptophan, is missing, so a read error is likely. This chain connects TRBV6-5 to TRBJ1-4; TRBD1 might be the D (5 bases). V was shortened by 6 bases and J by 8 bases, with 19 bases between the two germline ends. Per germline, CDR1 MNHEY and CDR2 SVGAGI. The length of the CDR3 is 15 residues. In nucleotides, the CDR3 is TGTGCCAGCAGAACTGCGGGACGGCCTGAGGAAAAACTGTTTCTT. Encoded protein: CASRTAGRPEEKLFL.

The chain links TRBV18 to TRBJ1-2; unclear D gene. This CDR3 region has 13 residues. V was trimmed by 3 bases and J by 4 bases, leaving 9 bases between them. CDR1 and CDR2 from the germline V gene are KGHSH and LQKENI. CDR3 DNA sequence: TGTGCCAGCTCACCGGAGACAAGCTATGGCTACACCTTC. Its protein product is CASSPETSYGYTF.

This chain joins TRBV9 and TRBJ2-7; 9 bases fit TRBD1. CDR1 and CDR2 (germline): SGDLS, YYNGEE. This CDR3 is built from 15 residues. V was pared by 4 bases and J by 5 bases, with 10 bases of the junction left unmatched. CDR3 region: CASSLSGQGADEQYF. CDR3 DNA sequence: TGTGCCAGCAGCCTCTCGGGACAGGGAGCGGACGAGCAGTACTTC.

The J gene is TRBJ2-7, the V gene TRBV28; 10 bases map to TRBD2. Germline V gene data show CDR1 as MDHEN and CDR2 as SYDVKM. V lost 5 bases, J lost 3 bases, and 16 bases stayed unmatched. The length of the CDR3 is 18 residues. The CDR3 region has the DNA TGTGCCAGCAGTGAGGCGGGGACAGAGCTAGCGGGAGACTACGAGCAGTACTTC. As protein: CASSEAGTELAGDYEQYF.

CDR3 sequence (DNA): TGTGCCAGCAGCGTATGGGGCTCCTACAATGAGCAGTTCTTC. It translates to CASSVWGSYNEQFF. The gene calls are TRBV9 and TRBJ2-1; D not certain. The V end was cut by 1 base, the J end by 0 bases, with 5 bases between. The CDR3 consists of 14 residues. The germline gives CDR1 SGDLS, CDR2 YYNGEE.

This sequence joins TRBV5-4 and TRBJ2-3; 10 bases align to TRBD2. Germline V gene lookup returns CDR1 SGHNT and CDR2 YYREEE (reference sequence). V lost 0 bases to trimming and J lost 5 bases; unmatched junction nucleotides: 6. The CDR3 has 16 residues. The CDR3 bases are TGTGCCAGCAGCTTGGCCAGCGGGAGGGCGGGAGATACGCAGTATTTT. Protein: CASSLASGRAGDTQYF.

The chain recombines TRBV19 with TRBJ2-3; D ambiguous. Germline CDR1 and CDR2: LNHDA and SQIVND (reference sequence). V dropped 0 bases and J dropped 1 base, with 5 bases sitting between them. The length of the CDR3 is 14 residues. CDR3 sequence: CASSIDRGTDTQYF. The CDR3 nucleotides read TGTGCCAGTAGTATAGATCGAGGCACAGATACGCAGTATTTT.

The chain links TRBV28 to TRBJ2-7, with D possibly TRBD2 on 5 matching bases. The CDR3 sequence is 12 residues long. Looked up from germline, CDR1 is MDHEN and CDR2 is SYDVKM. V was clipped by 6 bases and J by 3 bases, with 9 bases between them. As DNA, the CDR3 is TGTGCCAGCAGGAGGGCGGGCTACGAGCAGTACTTC. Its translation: CASRRAGYEQYF.

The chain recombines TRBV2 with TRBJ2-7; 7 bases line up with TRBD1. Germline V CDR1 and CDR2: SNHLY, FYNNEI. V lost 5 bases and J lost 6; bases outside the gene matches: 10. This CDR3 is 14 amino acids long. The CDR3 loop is CASSRQGPLSEQYF. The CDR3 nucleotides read TGTGCCAGCAGTAGACAGGGCCCTTTATCCGAGCAGTACTTC.

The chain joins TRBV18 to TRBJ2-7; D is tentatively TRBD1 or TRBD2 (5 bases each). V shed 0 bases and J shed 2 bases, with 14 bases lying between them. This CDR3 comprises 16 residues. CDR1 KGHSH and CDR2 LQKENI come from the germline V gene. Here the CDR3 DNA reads TGTGCCAGCTCACCACCGTTGGGGACGGGAACCTACGAGCAGTACTTC. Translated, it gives CASSPPLGTGTYEQYF. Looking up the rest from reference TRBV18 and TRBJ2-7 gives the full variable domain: NAGVMQNPRHLVRRRGQEARLRCSPMKGHSHVYWYRQLPEEGLKFMVYLQKENIIDESGMPKERFSAEFPKEGPSILRIQQVVRGDSAAYFCASSPPLGTGTYEQYFGPGTRLTVT.

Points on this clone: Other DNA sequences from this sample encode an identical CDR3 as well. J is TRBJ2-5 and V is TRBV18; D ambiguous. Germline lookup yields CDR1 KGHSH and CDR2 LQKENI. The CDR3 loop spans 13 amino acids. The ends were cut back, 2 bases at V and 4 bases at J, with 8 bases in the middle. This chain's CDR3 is CASSPGSRETQYF. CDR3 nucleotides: TGTGCCAGCTCACCAGGCTCGAGAGAGACCCAGTACTTC.

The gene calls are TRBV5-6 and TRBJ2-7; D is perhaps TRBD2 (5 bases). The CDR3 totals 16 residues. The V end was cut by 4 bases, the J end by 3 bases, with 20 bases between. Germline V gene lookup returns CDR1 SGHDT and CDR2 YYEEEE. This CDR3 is CASSLYGLGGLYEQYF. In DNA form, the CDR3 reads TGTGCCAGCAGCCTCTACGGGCTAGGAGGACTCTACGAGCAGTACTTC.

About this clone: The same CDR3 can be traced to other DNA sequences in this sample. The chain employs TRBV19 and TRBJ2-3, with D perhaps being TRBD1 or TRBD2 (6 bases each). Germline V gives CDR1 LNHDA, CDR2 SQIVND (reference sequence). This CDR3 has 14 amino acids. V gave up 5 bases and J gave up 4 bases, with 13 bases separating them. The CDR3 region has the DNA TGTGCCAGTAGTGCCGGAAGGGGGGCAGATACGCAGTATTTT. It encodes CASSAGRGADTQYF.

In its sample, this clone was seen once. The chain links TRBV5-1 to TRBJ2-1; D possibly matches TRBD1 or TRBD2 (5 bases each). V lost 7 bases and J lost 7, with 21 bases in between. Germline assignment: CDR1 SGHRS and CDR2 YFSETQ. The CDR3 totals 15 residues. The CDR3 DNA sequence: TGCGCCAGCCGGCTTTTCGAGGGACGGGGAAATGAGCAGTTCTTC. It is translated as CASRLFEGRGNEQFF.

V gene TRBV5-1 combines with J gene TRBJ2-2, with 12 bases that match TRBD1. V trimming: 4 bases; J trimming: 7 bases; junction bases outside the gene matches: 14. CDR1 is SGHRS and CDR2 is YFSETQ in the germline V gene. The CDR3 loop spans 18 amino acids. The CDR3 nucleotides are TGCGCCAGCAGCGCCCTAAAACCGGGACAGGGGGCGGACGGGGAGCTGTTTTTT. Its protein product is CASSALKPGQGADGELFF.

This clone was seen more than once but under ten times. In DNA form, the CDR3 reads TGTGCCAGCAGCTCGGACAGGGGTGCGGGCTACACCTTC. It translates to CASSSDRGAGYTF. The chain combines TRBV7-2 with TRBJ1-2; TRBD1 aligns across 9 bases. There are 13 residues in the CDR3. Germline V gives CDR1 SGHTA, CDR2 FQGNSA. The V and J ends lost 4 bases and 8 bases, in that order; junction bases with no gene match: 5.

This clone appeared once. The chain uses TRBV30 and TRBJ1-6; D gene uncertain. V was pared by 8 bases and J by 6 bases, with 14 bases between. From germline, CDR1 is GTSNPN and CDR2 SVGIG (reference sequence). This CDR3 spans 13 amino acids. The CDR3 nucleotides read TGTGCCGGAAAGAGGACGACTAATTCACCCCTCCACTTT. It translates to CAGKRTTNSPLHF.

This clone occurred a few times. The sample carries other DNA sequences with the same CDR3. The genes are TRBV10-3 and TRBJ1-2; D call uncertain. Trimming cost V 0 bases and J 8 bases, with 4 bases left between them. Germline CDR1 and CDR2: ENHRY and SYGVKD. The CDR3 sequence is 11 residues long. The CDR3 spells CAISESGGYTF. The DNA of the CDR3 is TGTGCCATCAGTGAGTCCGGGGGCTACACCTTC.

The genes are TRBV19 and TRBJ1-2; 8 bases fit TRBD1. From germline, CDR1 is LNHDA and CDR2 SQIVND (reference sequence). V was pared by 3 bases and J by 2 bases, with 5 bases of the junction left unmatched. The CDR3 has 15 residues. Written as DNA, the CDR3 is TGTGCCAGTAGTATTCTGCGACAGGGGAACTATGGCTACACCTTC. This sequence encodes CASSILRQGNYGYTF.

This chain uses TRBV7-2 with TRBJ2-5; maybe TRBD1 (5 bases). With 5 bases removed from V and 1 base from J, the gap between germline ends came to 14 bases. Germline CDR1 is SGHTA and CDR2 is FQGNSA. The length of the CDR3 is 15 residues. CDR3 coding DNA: TGTGCCAGCAGCCCCCCTTGGGGCGGCCAAGAGACCCAGTACTTC. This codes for CASSPPWGGQETQYF.

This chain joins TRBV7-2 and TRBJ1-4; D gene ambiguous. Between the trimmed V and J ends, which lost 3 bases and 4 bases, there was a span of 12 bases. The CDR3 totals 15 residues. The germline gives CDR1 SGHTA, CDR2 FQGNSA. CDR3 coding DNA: TGTGCCAGCAGCTTCTCGGTGGGGAGTAATGAAAAACTGTTTTTT. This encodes CASSFSVGSNEKLFF.

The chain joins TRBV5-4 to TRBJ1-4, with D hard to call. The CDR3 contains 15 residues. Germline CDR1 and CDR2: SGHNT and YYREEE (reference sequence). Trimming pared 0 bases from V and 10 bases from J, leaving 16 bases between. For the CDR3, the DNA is TGTGCCAGCAGCTTGGTCGGGTCCGGATCGGGAAAACTGTTTTTT. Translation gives CASSLVGSGSGKLFF. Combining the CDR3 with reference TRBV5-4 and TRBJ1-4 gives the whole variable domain ETGVTQSPTHLIKTRGQQVTLRCSSQSGHNTVSWYQQALGQGPQFIFQYYREEENGRGNFPPRFSGLQFPNYSSELNVNALELDDSALYLCASSLVGSGSGKLFFGSGTQLSVL.

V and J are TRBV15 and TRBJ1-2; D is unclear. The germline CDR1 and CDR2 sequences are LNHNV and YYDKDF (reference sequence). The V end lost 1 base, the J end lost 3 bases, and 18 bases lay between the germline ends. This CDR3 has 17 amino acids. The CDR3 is CATSRVVGVGSDYGYTF. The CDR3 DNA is TGTGCCACCAGCAGAGTTGTTGGGGTCGGGTCGGACTATGGCTACACCTTC. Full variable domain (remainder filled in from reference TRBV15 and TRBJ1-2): DAMVIQNPRYQVTQFGKPVTLSCSQTLNHNVMYWYQQKSSQAPKLLFHYYDKDFNNEADTPDNFQSRRPNTSFCFLDIRSPGLGDTAMYLCATSRVVGVGSDYGYTFGSGTRLTVV.